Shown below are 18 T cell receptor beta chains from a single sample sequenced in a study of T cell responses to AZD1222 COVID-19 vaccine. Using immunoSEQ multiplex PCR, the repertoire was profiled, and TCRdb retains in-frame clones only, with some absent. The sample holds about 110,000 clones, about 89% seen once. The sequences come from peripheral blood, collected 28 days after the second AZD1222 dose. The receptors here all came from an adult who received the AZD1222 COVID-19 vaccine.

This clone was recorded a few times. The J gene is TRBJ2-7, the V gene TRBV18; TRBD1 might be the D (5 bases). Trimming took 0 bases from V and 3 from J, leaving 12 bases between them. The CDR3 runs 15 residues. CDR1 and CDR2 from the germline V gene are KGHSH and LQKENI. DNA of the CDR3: TGTGCCAGCTCACCACCGGGGCAACCGGACTACGAGCAGTACTTC. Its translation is CASSPPGQPDYEQYF.

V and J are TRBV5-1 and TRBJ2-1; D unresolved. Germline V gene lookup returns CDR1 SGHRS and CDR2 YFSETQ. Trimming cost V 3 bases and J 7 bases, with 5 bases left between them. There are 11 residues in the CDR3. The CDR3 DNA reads TGCGCCAGCAGCTCCCCGAATGAGCAGTTCTTC. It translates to CASSSPNEQFF.

Written as DNA, the CDR3 is TGTGCCAGCAGCCAAGCTTGGCGTGACCAAGAGACCCAGTACTTC. Its protein product is CASSQAWRDQETQYF. The chain employs TRBV4-2 and TRBJ2-5, with D hard to call. The V end lost 1 base, the J end lost 0 bases, and 9 bases lay between the germline ends. Germline-derived CDR1 and CDR2 are LGHNA and YNFKEQ. This CDR3 comprises 15 residues.

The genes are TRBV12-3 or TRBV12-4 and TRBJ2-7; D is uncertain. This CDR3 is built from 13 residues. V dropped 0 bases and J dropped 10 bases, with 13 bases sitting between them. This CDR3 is CASSLAVASLQYF. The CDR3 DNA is TGTGCCAGCAGTTTAGCGGTCGCCTCCCTTCAGTACTTC.

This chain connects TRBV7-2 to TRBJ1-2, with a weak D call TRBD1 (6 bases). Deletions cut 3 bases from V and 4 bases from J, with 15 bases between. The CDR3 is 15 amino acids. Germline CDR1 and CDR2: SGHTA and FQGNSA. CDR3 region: CASSFPQGPRYGYTF. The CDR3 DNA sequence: TGTGCCAGCAGCTTCCCGCAGGGGCCCCGCTATGGCTACACCTTC.

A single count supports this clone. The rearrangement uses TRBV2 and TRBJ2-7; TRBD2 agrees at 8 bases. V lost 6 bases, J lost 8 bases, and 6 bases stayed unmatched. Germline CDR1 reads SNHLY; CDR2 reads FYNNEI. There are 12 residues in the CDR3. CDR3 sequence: CASRLAVTKQYF. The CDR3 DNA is TGTGCCAGCAGACTAGCGGTTACGAAGCAGTACTTC.

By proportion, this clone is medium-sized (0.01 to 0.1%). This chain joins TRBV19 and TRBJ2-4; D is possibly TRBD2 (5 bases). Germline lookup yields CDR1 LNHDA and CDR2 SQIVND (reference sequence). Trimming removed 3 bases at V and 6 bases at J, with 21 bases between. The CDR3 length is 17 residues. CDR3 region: CASSMSTRGFILNIQYF. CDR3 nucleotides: TGTGCCAGTAGTATGTCAACGAGAGGGTTCATATTAAACATTCAGTACTTC.

The CDR3 protein is CAWSAQTGGLGGYTF. CDR3 DNA sequence: TGTGCCTGGAGTGCCCAAACAGGGGGGTTAGGCGGCTACACCTTC. This rearrangement joins TRBV30 to TRBJ1-2; 8 nucleotides align to TRBD1. With V trimmed by 1 base and J by 8 bases, 12 bases remained unmatched. The CDR3 runs to 15 residues. Per germline, CDR1 GTSNPN and CDR2 SVGIG (reference sequence).

The CDR3 DNA follows: TGTGCCAGCGTCTCTAGCGGGAGCACAGATACGCAGTATTTT. The encoded protein is CASVSSGSTDTQYF. The chain links TRBV6-5 to TRBJ2-3; the match to TRBD2 covers 8 bases. CDR3 length equals 14 residues. Germline V lookup: CDR1 MNHEY, CDR2 SVGAGI. With 8 bases clipped from V and 0 bases from J, the junction kept 4 bases outside the gene matches.

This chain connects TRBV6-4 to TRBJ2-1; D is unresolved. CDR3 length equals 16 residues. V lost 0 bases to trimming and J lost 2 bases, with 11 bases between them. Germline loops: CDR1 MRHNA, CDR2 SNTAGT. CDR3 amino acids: CASSDSSHGTYNEQFF. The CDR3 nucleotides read TGTGCCAGCAGTGACTCGAGTCACGGAACCTACAATGAGCAGTTCTTC.

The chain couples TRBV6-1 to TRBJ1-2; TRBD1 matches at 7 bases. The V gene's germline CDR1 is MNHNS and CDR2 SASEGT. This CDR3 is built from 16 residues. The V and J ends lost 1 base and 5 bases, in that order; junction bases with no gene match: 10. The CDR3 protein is CASSEGRGRFGYGYTF. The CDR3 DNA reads TGTGCCAGCAGTGAAGGGAGGGGGCGTTTCGGTTATGGCTACACCTTC.

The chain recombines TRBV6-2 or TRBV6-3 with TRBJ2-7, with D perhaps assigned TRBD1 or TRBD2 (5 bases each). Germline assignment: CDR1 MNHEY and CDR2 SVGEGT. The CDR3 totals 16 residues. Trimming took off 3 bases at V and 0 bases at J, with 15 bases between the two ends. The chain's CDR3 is CASSYIGADSSYEQYF. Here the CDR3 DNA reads TGTGCCAGCAGTTATATCGGGGCGGATAGCTCCTACGAGCAGTACTTC.

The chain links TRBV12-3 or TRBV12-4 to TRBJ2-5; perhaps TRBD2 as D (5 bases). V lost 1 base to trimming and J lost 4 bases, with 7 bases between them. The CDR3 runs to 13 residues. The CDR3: CASSLDGIETQYF. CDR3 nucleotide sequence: TGTGCCAGCAGTTTAGACGGGATAGAGACCCAGTACTTC.

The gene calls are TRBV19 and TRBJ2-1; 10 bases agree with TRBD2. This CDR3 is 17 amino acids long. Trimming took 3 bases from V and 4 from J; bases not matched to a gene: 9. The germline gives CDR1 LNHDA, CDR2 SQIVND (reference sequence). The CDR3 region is CASSIYSGRAQYNEQFF. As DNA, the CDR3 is TGTGCCAGTAGTATCTACAGCGGGAGGGCCCAGTACAATGAGCAGTTCTTC.

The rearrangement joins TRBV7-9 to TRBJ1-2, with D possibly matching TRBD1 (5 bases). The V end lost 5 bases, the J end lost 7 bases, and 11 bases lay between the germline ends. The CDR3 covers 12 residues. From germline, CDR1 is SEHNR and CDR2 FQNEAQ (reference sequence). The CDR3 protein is CASSVPRVGYTF. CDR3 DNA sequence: TGTGCCAGCAGCGTCCCCAGGGTTGGCTACACCTTC.

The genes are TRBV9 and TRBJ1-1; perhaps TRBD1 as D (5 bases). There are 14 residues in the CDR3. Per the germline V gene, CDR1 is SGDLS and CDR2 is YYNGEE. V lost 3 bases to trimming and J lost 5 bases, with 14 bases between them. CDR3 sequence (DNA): TGTGCCAGCAGCGGACCGGGGGGGACGACTGAAGCTTTCTTT. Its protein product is CASSGPGGTTEAFF.

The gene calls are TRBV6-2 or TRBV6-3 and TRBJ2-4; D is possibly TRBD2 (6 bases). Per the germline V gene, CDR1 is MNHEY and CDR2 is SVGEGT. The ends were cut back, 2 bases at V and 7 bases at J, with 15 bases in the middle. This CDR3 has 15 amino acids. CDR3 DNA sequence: TGTGCCAGCAGTTACAGGGGTTCGGGGGTTAACATTCAGTACTTC. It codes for CASSYRGSGVNIQYF.

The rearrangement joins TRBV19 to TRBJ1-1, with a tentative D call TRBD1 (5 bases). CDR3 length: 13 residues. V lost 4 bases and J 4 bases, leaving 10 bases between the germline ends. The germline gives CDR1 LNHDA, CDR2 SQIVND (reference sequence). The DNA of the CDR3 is TGTGCCAGTAGTACCCAAAGGGGCACTGAAGCTTTCTTT. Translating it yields CASSTQRGTEAFF.